Below, 10 T cell receptor beta chains from the same sample are listed, as sequenced in a study of blood T cells in healthy people across ages. With a J-beta primer mix and a sample-barcoded 5' primer, a second PCR ran 7 to 11 cycles. TCRdb redid the calling of the 5' RACE reads with MiXCR, one entry per CDR3 protein. Of just over 1 million distinct CDR3 sequences listed, under 45% were seen once; the top ten hold approximately 20%. Sequences were obtained from blood. These receptors all stem from an older woman in good health.

The table lists this clonotype with a few counts. The chain couples TRBV29-1 to TRBJ2-7, with D uncertain. V was cut by 5 bases and J by 7 bases, with 15 bases left in between. The CDR3 runs to 12 residues. Germline CDR1 and CDR2: SQVTM and ANQGSEA. CDR3 in amino acids: CSVRKGMREQYF. CDR3 sequence (DNA): TGCAGCGTTCGCAAGGGTATGCGGGAGCAGTACTTC.

The chain joins TRBV29-1 to TRBJ2-3, with unresolved D. V shed 0 bases and J shed 0 bases, with 10 bases lying between them. The CDR3 runs 15 residues. The V gene's germline CDR1 is SQVTM and CDR2 ANQGSEA. The CDR3 DNA reads as TGCAGCGTTGAAGATCGGGTAAGGAGCACAGATACGCAGTATTTT. Its protein is CSVEDRVRSTDTQYF.

The rearrangement uses TRBV6-2 or TRBV6-3 and TRBJ2-3, with D perhaps matching TRBD2 (6 bases). The CDR3 consists of 18 residues. CDR1 is MNHEY and CDR2 is SVGEGT in the germline V gene. V dropped 7 bases and J dropped 2 bases, with 25 bases sitting between them. DNA for the CDR3: TGTGCCAGCATGGCGGGGTTCTTCTCACAAGATATCACAGATACGCAGTATTTT. Amino acids: CASMAGFFSQDITDTQYF.

This clonotype has at least ten counts. The chain uses TRBV7-9 and TRBJ1-2; 10 bases are a match to TRBD1. With 5 bases clipped from V and 5 bases from J, the junction kept 5 bases outside the gene matches. CDR3 length: 14 amino acids. From germline, CDR1 is SEHNR and CDR2 FQNEAQ (reference sequence). The CDR3 nucleotides read TGTGCCAGCAGCCGGGACAGGGGTCTATATGGCTACACCTTC. Translated: CASSRDRGLYGYTF.

A few counts support this clonotype. The chain links TRBV6-5 to TRBJ1-2; tentatively, D is TRBD1 (6 bases). Between the trimmed V and J ends, which lost 2 bases and 3 bases, there was a span of 10 bases. The CDR3 has 14 residues. Per germline, CDR1 MNHEY and CDR2 SVGAGI. This CDR3 reads CASSYVRQDYGYTF. CDR3 sequence (DNA): TGTGCCAGCAGTTACGTCAGACAGGACTATGGCTACACCTTC.

CDR3 region: CASSPEEQFF. The CDR3 DNA reads as TGTGCCAGCAGCCCCGAGGAGCAGTTCTTC. The chain is built from TRBV11-2 and TRBJ2-1, with D uncertain. Germline CDR1 and CDR2: SGHAT and FQNNGV. V lost 5 bases and J lost 10, with 6 bases in between. CDR3 length: 10 residues.

V usage is TRBV10-3 and J usage is TRBJ2-1; D gene uncertain. Judging by the DNA end, TRBJ2-7 fits better; the J call may be wrong. Germline V gives CDR1 ENHRY, CDR2 SYGVKD. The CDR3 is 14 residues long. Here the CDR3 reads CAIADKNSYNEQYF. CDR3 nucleotide sequence: TGTGCCATCGCTGACAAGAACTCCTACAATGAGCAGTACTTC.

This clonotype came up a few times. CDR3 sequence reads: CSAPASSLPRGYNEQFF. The CDR3, as DNA: TGCAGTGCTCCCGCTAGCTCCTTACCCCGGGGATACAATGAGCAGTTCTTC. This sequence joins TRBV20-1 and TRBJ2-1; D perhaps matches TRBD2 (5 bases). Trimming cost V 5 bases and J 4 bases, with 24 bases left between them. Germline CDR1 is DFQATT and CDR2 is SNEGSKA (reference sequence). The CDR3 consists of 17 residues.

The CDR3 DNA reads as TGCAGTGCTAGTCCGCCCAACACAGATACGCAGTATTTT. Translating it yields CSASPPNTDTQYF. The chain is built from TRBV20-1 and TRBJ2-3; no clear D. In germline, CDR1 is DFQATT, CDR2 SNEGSKA (reference sequence). Trimming removed 3 bases at V and 2 bases at J, with 9 bases between. The CDR3 has 13 residues.

The chain recombines TRBV28 with TRBJ2-7, with 7 bases aligning to TRBD1. The germline CDR1 and CDR2 sequences are MDHEN and SYDVKM. CDR3 length: 15 residues. The trim removed 4 bases at V and 3 bases at J, leaving 9 bases unmatched. The CDR3 spells CASSSPDRSGYEQYF. For the CDR3, the DNA is TGTGCCAGCAGTTCCCCGGACAGGTCGGGCTACGAGCAGTACTTC.